This TCR beta chain was sequenced for a study of T cells in Graves' hyperthyroidism and ophthalmopathy (dated by TCRdb to the late 2010s). As for the study more broadly: To identify distinguishing TCR V-J signatures, a discovery cohort of about 100 patients was used, comprising fewer than 45 with Graves' ophthalmopathy and 57 with stable Graves' hyperthyroidism. In six Graves' hyperthyroidism patients, the study also compared T-cell repertoires from thyroid tissue with T-cell repertoires from blood. An independent validation cohort of around 20 hyperthyroidism patients and approximately 15 patients who later progressed to ophthalmopathy tested prospective prediction of ophthalmopathy. The approximately 90 discovery patients were randomly split 7:3 into training and test sets. The paper describes TCR Vbeta CDR3 sequencing of 130 to 150 peripheral blood samples, made up of 43 ophthalmopathy patients, 70 to 75 hyperthyroidism patients and roughly 17 progressor patients. Following sampling, methimazole starting at 30 mg daily was given to hyperthyroidism patients, and high-dose intravenous methylprednisolone was given to ophthalmopathy patients.

Stable Graves' hyperthyroidism was defined as the absence of progression to ophthalmopathy over 18 months of follow-up. Hyperthyroidism patients were newly diagnosed, had a disease duration of under 2 months, and were aged 18 to 65 years. Exclusion was applied to patients with uncontrolled infections, other autoimmune diseases, pregnancy or lactation. Diagnoses relied on clinical symptoms, serum thyroxine and TRAb, thyroid ultrasound and orbital computed tomography. Trizol reagent was used to extract total RNA, and RNA quality was then checked on an Agilent 2100 Bioanalyzer. The germline V gene provides CDR1 ENHRY and CDR2 SYGVKD. The CDR3 has 17 amino acids, counting the end cysteine and phenylalanine. Left in the record is the CDR3 DNA by itself, 51 bases read in frame from the first base. The TCR beta CDR3 regions were amplified from the RNA transcripts. The TCR CDR3 was subjected to a first round of RT-PCR using the HTBI primer set and the Qiagen OneStep RT-PCR kit. Libraries were constructed in a second round of multiplex PCR, after which size selection and purification were carried out. Sequencing of the libraries was done on an Illumina HiSeq2000 using paired-end 100 bp reads. On the authors' methods: SOAPnuke was used to process the raw data, removing reads that contained adapters or uncalled bases, had a mean Phred below 15, or lacked an exact match to the constant primer or identifier. High-quality paired reads were merged with COPE v1.2.5, and unique nucleotide sequences were defined as clonotypes. MiTCR v1.1 was used to align clonotypes to the IMGT TRBV, TRBD and TRBJ reference segments. Only V-J combinations with frequency above 0.0001, covering about 99% of repertoires, were analysed. The TCS score was defined as the ratio of F50 (clonal expansion) to E x V (chaos), calculated using BLOSUM62-based TCRdist between CDR3 peptides within each V-J. Welch's t-statistics and random forest reduced roughly 500 V-J features to about 12, which were used in a naive Bayes classifier (R e1071). Thyroid-blood repertoire similarity was quantified with the Morisita-Horn index. TCRdb took the public reads, trimmed them with fastp at Q25, ran MiXCR for clone calling and kept in-frame beta chains. Rows matching on CDR3 protein sequence are summarized as one entry with the most common DNA and genes. TCRdb's processing, not the study's, gives the V and J calls here. Counted in this sample were about 580,000 distinct CDR3 sequences; around 42% of them appeared once. Around 8% of the sample is held by the ten biggest clonotypes.

Concerning this clonotype itself: It has no known antigen specificity. Germline is not matched at one junction end, which may reflect a read error.

On the study overall, not on this receptor specifically: In validation, the model predicted progression to ophthalmopathy a median of approximately 6.3 months before onset, with 65% to 71% sensitivity and more than 72% specificity. Sample size was not statistically predetermined, and blinding of investigators to group allocation was not performed. A model built on a 13 V-J signature distinguished ophthalmopathy from stable hyperthyroidism, reaching over 85% sensitivity and under 84% specificity in cross-validation and 80%/75% in testing. Most expanded thyroid clonotypes (frequency above 0.001) were also found in blood, which suggests that blood repertoires may mirror thyroid immune responses.

The chain employs TRBV10-3 and TRBJ2-7; 10 central bases correspond to TRBD1. Sequencing used peripheral blood or thyroid tissue (not recorded which). The sequence derives from a woman aged 18-29 years with Graves' hyperthyroidism. At the DNA level, the sequence is TGTGCCAGCAGTCTTAGGCCCGGGACAGGGGATCCCTACGAGCAGTACTTC. Its amino acids are CASSLRPGTGDPYEQYF.